The clone carrying this T cell receptor beta chain appeared once. This entry belongs to a study of blood T cell repertoires in COVID-19. Whole-study context: Collection of acute and convalescent COVID-19 samples took place in the United States, Italy and Spain.

The cohort comprised adults aged 18 to 89 years residing in under 30 US areas. In assigning cohorts, the study relied on participant-reported clinical history. Study processing details: Amplification of reference gene primers provided the estimated nucleated cell counts. Only in-frame clones appear in the TCRdb table, and some are missing; sequencing was by immunoSEQ multiplex PCR. From that table come the V and J calls and clone size; the DNA was used to work out D and trimming. Of more than 350,000 clones listed, nearly 90% are singletons. The CDR3 extends over 15 amino acids. Germline CDR1 is PRHDT and CDR2 is FYEKMQ (reference sequence). With 4 bases clipped from V and 7 bases from J, the junction kept 3 bases outside the gene matches.

The rearrangement joins TRBV13 to TRBJ2-3, with 15 bases aligning to TRBD2. The sequencing sample was made of PBMCs or T cells enriched from blood (not recorded which). The sequence derives from a woman in her late teens or twenties who had been exposed to COVID-19. The CDR3, as DNA: TGTGCCAGCAGCTCGGGACTAGCGGGGGGAAATACGCAGTATTTT. Its protein is CASSSGLAGGNTQYF.